These T cell receptor beta chains were read from a single sample in a study of blood T cell repertoires in COVID-19. The protocol was immunoSEQ multiplex PCR, while the TCRdb copy is restricted to in-frame clones and leaves out a portion. The data contain nearly 60,000 clones, about 90% of them singletons. The sequenced material came from peripheral blood. Receptors were obtained from a man aged 55 to 70 with active COVID-19. Each CDR3 is given with its conserved first and last residue. The order of the fields is clone size, V gene, J gene, D gene, CDR3 protein, CDR3 DNA. D genes are given only for firm matches. Clone size is not always given. Where it is, it says once, few, many or a class for expanded clones.

clone size: NA
V gene: TRBV30
J gene: TRBJ2-7
D gene: NA
CDR3 protein: CAWKYPGSEQYF
CDR3 DNA: TGTGCCTGGAAATACCCCGGTAGCGAGCAGTACTTC

clone size: NA
V gene: TRBV6-2/TRBV6-3
J gene: TRBJ2-2
D gene: NA
CDR3 protein: CASSRGGQATGELFF
CDR3 DNA: TGTGCCAGCAGTAGGGGCGGTCAGGCGACCGGGGAGCTGTTTTTT

clone size: few
V gene: TRBV6-5
J gene: TRBJ2-7
D gene: NA
CDR3 protein: CASGAGGLEQYF
CDR3 DNA: TGTGCCAGCGGGGCAGGGGGGTTGGAGCAGTACTTC

clone size: NA
V gene: TRBV10-1
J gene: TRBJ2-5
D gene: NA
CDR3 protein: CASSENTTVYQETQYF
CDR3 DNA: TGCGCCAGCAGTGAAAACACGACAGTTTACCAAGAGACCCAGTACTTC

clone size: NA
V gene: TRBV7-9
J gene: TRBJ2-3
D gene: NA
CDR3 protein: CASSLGPRVTDTQYF
CDR3 DNA: TGTGCCAGCAGCTTAGGTCCCCGTGTCACAGATACGCAGTATTTT

clone size: NA
V gene: TRBV7-2
J gene: TRBJ1-5
D gene: NA
CDR3 protein: CASSLSGAGQPQHF
CDR3 DNA: TGTGCCAGCAGCTTATCCGGGGCGGGACAGCCCCAGCATTTT

clone size: NA
V gene: TRBV19
J gene: TRBJ1-5
D gene: NA
CDR3 protein: CASSIQGRQPQHF
CDR3 DNA: TGTGCCAGTAGTATACAGGGTCGCCAGCCCCAGCATTTT

clone size: NA
V gene: TRBV24-1
J gene: TRBJ1-2
D gene: NA
CDR3 protein: CATSDLSGAPTF
CDR3 DNA: TGTGCCACCAGTGATTTGAGTGGGGCACCCACCTTC

clone size: NA
V gene: TRBV20-1
J gene: TRBJ2-5
D gene: NA
CDR3 protein: CSARGGETQYF
CDR3 DNA: TGCAGTGCTAGGGGCGGGGAGACCCAGTACTTC

clone size: NA
V gene: TRBV28
J gene: TRBJ2-2
D gene: NA
CDR3 protein: CASSEGGPPGELFF
CDR3 DNA: TGTGCCAGCAGCGAGGGCGGGCCCCCCGGGGAGCTGTTTTTT

clone size: once
V gene: TRBV6-6
J gene: TRBJ1-1
D gene: NA
CDR3 protein: CASRKGIEDTEAFF
CDR3 DNA: TGTGCCAGCAGGAAGGGGATTGAGGACACTGAAGCTTTCTTT

clone size: NA
V gene: TRBV2
J gene: TRBJ1-2
D gene: TRBD1
CDR3 protein: CASSESNAGGYGYTF
CDR3 DNA: TGTGCCAGCAGTGAAAGCAACGCAGGGGGCTATGGCTACACCTTC

clone size: NA
V gene: TRBV28
J gene: TRBJ2-1
D gene: TRBD2
CDR3 protein: CASSTPGTSGEQFF
CDR3 DNA: TGTGCCAGCAGCACCCCAGGGACTAGCGGAGAGCAGTTCTTC

clone size: few
V gene: TRBV4-2
J gene: TRBJ2-7
D gene: TRBD2
CDR3 protein: CASSQDWAGRDEQYF
CDR3 DNA: TGTGCCAGCAGCCAAGATTGGGCAGGGAGGGACGAGCAGTACTTC

clone size: once
V gene: TRBV7-2
J gene: TRBJ2-2
D gene: NA
CDR3 protein: CASSQRVEQALKVGELFF
CDR3 DNA: TGTGCCAGCAGCCAAAGGGTGGAACAGGCATTGAAAGTTGGGGAGCTGTTTTTT

clone size: NA
V gene: TRBV18
J gene: TRBJ2-1
D gene: TRBD1
CDR3 protein: CASSPQGQGVNEQFF
CDR3 DNA: TGTGCCAGCTCACCGCAAGGACAGGGCGTCAATGAGCAGTTCTTC

clone size: few
V gene: TRBV28
J gene: TRBJ2-7
D gene: NA
CDR3 protein: CASKNTVAKRYEQYF
CDR3 DNA: TGTGCCAGCAAAAACACGGTAGCCAAGAGATACGAGCAGTACTTC

clone size: NA
V gene: TRBV19
J gene: TRBJ1-1
D gene: NA
CDR3 protein: CASSIKPGDTEAFF
CDR3 DNA: TGTGCCAGTAGTATAAAACCAGGGGACACTGAAGCTTTCTTT

clone size: few
V gene: TRBV7-2
J gene: TRBJ2-5
D gene: TRBD2
CDR3 protein: CASSLASGLARETQYF
CDR3 DNA: TGTGCCAGCAGCTTAGCGTCGGGACTAGCACGAGAGACCCAGTACTTC

clone size: NA
V gene: TRBV15
J gene: TRBJ1-1
D gene: NA
CDR3 protein: CATSVGAMNTEAFF
CDR3 DNA: TGTGCCACCTCGGTTGGGGCCATGAACACTGAAGCTTTCTTT

clone size: NA
V gene: TRBV2
J gene: TRBJ1-2
D gene: TRBD1
CDR3 protein: CASSSGQGAVGYTF
CDR3 DNA: TGTGCCAGCAGTTCCGGACAGGGGGCTGTTGGCTACACCTTC

clone size: NA
V gene: TRBV7-2
J gene: TRBJ1-5
D gene: TRBD1
CDR3 protein: CASSEKGAQSNQPQHF
CDR3 DNA: TGTGCCAGCAGCGAAAAGGGGGCGCAGAGCAATCAGCCCCAGCATTTT

clone size: NA
V gene: TRBV4-1
J gene: TRBJ2-7
D gene: TRBD2
CDR3 protein: CASRPLQTSGVGEQYF
CDR3 DNA: TGCGCCAGCAGACCCCTCCAAACTAGCGGGGTGGGGGAGCAGTACTTC

clone size: NA
V gene: TRBV3-1/TRBV3-2
J gene: TRBJ1-4
D gene: NA
CDR3 protein: CASSQRRVVGEKLFF
CDR3 DNA: TGTGCCAGCAGCCAACGCAGGGTCGTAGGGGAAAAACTGTTTTTT

clone size: once
V gene: TRBV9
J gene: TRBJ2-7
D gene: NA
CDR3 protein: CASSVGHLFAGQGNYEQYF
CDR3 DNA: TGTGCCAGCAGCGTAGGACATTTATTTGCCGGGCAGGGGAACTACGAGCAGTACTTC

clone size: NA
V gene: TRBV15
J gene: TRBJ1-3
D gene: TRBD1
CDR3 protein: CATSRKRQGTGNTIYF
CDR3 DNA: TGTGCCACCAGCAGAAAACGACAGGGGACTGGAAACACCATATATTTT

clone size: NA
V gene: TRBV19
J gene: TRBJ2-4
D gene: NA
CDR3 protein: CASSIRDRLAKNIQYF
CDR3 DNA: TGTGCCAGTAGTATACGAGACAGACTAGCCAAAAACATTCAGTACTTC

clone size: few
V gene: TRBV18
J gene: TRBJ2-7
D gene: NA
CDR3 protein: CASSPQQGYEQYF
CDR3 DNA: TGTGCCAGCTCACCACAACAGGGATACGAGCAGTACTTC

clone size: NA
V gene: TRBV19
J gene: TRBJ2-3
D gene: TRBD2
CDR3 protein: CASSAGLTYTQYF
CDR3 DNA: TGTGCCAGTAGTGCGGGACTAACGTATACGCAGTATTTT

clone size: NA
V gene: TRBV28
J gene: TRBJ1-5
D gene: NA
CDR3 protein: CASRPDRSNQPQHF
CDR3 DNA: TGTGCCAGCAGGCCCGATAGAAGCAATCAGCCCCAGCATTTT

clone size: NA
V gene: TRBV15
J gene: TRBJ2-6
D gene: TRBD1
CDR3 protein: CATSRDGQGLSGANVLTF
CDR3 DNA: TGTGCCACCAGCAGAGATGGACAGGGACTCTCTGGGGCCAACGTCCTGACTTTC

clone size: NA
V gene: TRBV13
J gene: TRBJ1-1
D gene: NA
CDR3 protein: CASSQKQGAMNTEAFF
CDR3 DNA: TGTGCCAGCAGCCAGAAACAGGGAGCTATGAACACTGAAGCTTTCTTT

clone size: few
V gene: TRBV6-5
J gene: TRBJ2-6
D gene: NA
CDR3 protein: CASSYRGAGANVLTF
CDR3 DNA: TGTGCCAGCAGTTACCGGGGTGCTGGGGCCAACGTCCTGACTTTC

clone size: NA
V gene: TRBV9
J gene: TRBJ2-2
D gene: NA
CDR3 protein: CASSPRQISGTGELFF
CDR3 DNA: TGTGCCAGCAGCCCCCGTCAGATTAGCGGCACCGGGGAGCTGTTTTTT

clone size: NA
V gene: TRBV5-1
J gene: TRBJ2-1
D gene: TRBD2
CDR3 protein: CASSNSGGLYNEQFF
CDR3 DNA: TGCGCCAGCAGCAATAGCGGGGGACTCTACAATGAGCAGTTCTTC

clone size: NA
V gene: TRBV3-1/TRBV3-2
J gene: TRBJ2-3
D gene: TRBD2
CDR3 protein: CASSQEQRETDTQYF
CDR3 DNA: TGTGCCAGCAGCCAAGAACAGCGGGAGACAGATACGCAGTATTTT

clone size: NA
V gene: TRBV4-2
J gene: TRBJ2-3
D gene: NA
CDR3 protein: CASRGGTLQTDTQYF
CDR3 DNA: TGTGCCAGCAGGGGAGGTACGTTACAAACAGATACGCAGTATTTT

clone size: once
V gene: TRBV6-5
J gene: TRBJ1-2
D gene: TRBD1
CDR3 protein: CASKSGTGGAYTF
CDR3 DNA: TGTGCCAGCAAATCCGGGACAGGGGGCGCCTACACCTTC

clone size: NA
V gene: TRBV6-5
J gene: TRBJ1-1
D gene: NA
CDR3 protein: CASSRGGRDEAFF
CDR3 DNA: TGTGCCAGCAGTCGAGGAGGGAGAGATGAAGCTTTCTTT

clone size: NA
V gene: TRBV5-6
J gene: TRBJ2-6
D gene: NA
CDR3 protein: CASSYAGTVGANVLTF
CDR3 DNA: TGTGCCAGCAGCTACGCGGGGACGGTAGGGGCCAACGTCCTGACTTTC

clone size: NA
V gene: TRBV3-1/TRBV3-2
J gene: TRBJ2-3
D gene: TRBD2
CDR3 protein: CASSQVQVAGSTDTQYF
CDR3 DNA: TGTGCCAGCAGCCAAGTCCAGGTAGCGGGTAGCACAGATACGCAGTATTTT

clone size: NA
V gene: TRBV18
J gene: TRBJ1-1
D gene: TRBD1
CDR3 protein: CASSPLGQRNTEAFF
CDR3 DNA: TGTGCCAGCTCACCATTGGGACAGCGGAACACTGAAGCTTTCTTT

clone size: NA
V gene: TRBV19
J gene: TRBJ1-2
D gene: TRBD1
CDR3 protein: CASSNDRGRGGYTF
CDR3 DNA: TGTGCCAGTAGTAACGACAGGGGGCGCGGGGGCTACACCTTC

clone size: NA
V gene: TRBV7-2
J gene: TRBJ2-2
D gene: NA
CDR3 protein: CASSLASTGELFF
CDR3 DNA: TGTGCCAGCAGCTTAGCTTCGACCGGGGAGCTGTTTTTT

clone size: NA
V gene: TRBV4-2
J gene: TRBJ2-2
D gene: NA
CDR3 protein: CASSQEIRFSSGTGELFF
CDR3 DNA: TGTGCCAGCAGCCAGGAAATCCGATTCTCTAGTGGGACCGGGGAGCTGTTTTTT

clone size: once
V gene: TRBV6-1
J gene: TRBJ1-1
D gene: TRBD1
CDR3 protein: CASSEDPRGEAFF
CDR3 DNA: TGTGCCAGCAGTGAAGACCCCAGGGGGGAAGCTTTCTTT

clone size: NA
V gene: TRBV5-1
J gene: TRBJ2-3
D gene: TRBD1
CDR3 protein: CASSPRGRTLRATDTQYF
CDR3 DNA: TGCGCCAGCAGCCCCAGGGGGCGGACTCTCCGGGCAACCGATACGCAGTATTTT

clone size: NA
V gene: TRBV5-4
J gene: TRBJ1-2
D gene: TRBD1
CDR3 protein: CASSLARTGANYGYTF
CDR3 DNA: TGTGCCAGCAGCTTGGCCAGGACAGGGGCGAACTATGGCTACACCTTC